Below, 3 T cell receptor beta chains from the same sample are listed, as sequenced in a study of T cell responses to AZD1222 COVID-19 vaccine. Generated by immunoSEQ multiplex PCR, the TCRdb table keeps only in-frame clones and is missing some. The sample records over 100,000 clones, about 90% being singletons. The sample here was peripheral blood, taken 28 days after the second AZD1222 dose. These receptors were obtained from an adult who received the AZD1222 COVID-19 vaccine.

In its sample, this clone was seen once. This rearrangement joins TRBV13 to TRBJ2-2; D unclear. Per the germline V gene, CDR1 is PRHDT and CDR2 is FYEKMQ (reference sequence). The CDR3 extends over 13 amino acids. The V and J ends lost 7 bases and 0 bases respectively, with 6 bases between them. The DNA for the CDR3 is TGTGCCAGCATCGAACCGAACACCGGGGAGCTGTTTTTT. This translates into CASIEPNTGELFF.

The chain uses TRBV30 and TRBJ1-1, with no clear D. V was shortened by 2 bases and J by 11 bases, with 12 bases between the two germline ends. The CDR3 runs 11 residues. Germline V CDR1 and CDR2: GTSNPN, SVGIG (reference sequence). In DNA form, the CDR3 reads TGTGCCTGGAGTCCCTCCGGGAATGCTTTCTTT. Amino acid sequence: CAWSPSGNAFF.

The V gene is TRBV5-6, the J gene TRBJ2-5; 14 bases agree with TRBD2. The CDR3 loop spans 16 amino acids. The J segment lost 5 bases and the V segment lost 4 bases, leaving 7 bases of the junction unmatched. CDR1 is SGHDT, CDR2 YYEEEE, per germline. CDR3 nucleotide sequence: TGTGCCAGCAGCAGGGGACTAGCGGGGGTAGAGGAGACCCAGTACTTC. The encoded protein is CASSRGLAGVEETQYF.